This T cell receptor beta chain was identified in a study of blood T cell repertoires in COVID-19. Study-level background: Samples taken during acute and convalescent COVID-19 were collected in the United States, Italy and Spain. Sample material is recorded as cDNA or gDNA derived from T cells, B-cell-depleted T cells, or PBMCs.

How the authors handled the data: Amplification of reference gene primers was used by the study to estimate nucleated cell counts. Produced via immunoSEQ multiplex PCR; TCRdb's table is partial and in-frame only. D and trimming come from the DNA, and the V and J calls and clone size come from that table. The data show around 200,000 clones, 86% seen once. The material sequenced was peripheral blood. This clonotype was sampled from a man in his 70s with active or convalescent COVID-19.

The DNA for the CDR3 is TGTGCCAGCAAGACCCCAGGGGAGAACACTGAAGCTTTCTTT. This translates into CASKTPGENTEAFF. The chain carries TRBV28 and TRBJ1-1; D possibly corresponds to TRBD1 (6 bases). CDR1 and CDR2 (germline): MDHEN, SYDVKM. CDR3 length: 14 residues. V was clipped by 7 bases and J by 1 base, with 13 bases between them.